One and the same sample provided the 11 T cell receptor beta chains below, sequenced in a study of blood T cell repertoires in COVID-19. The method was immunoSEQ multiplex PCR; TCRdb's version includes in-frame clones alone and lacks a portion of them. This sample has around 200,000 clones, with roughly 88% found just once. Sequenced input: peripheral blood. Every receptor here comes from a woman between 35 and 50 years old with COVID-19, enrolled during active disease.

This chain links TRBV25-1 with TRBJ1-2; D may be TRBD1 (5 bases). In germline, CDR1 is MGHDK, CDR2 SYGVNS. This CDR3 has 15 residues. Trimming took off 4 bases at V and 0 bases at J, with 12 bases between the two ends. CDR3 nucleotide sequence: TGTGCCAGCAGTGGGGGGGTAGCAGCTAACTATGGCTACACCTTC. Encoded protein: CASSGGVAANYGYTF.

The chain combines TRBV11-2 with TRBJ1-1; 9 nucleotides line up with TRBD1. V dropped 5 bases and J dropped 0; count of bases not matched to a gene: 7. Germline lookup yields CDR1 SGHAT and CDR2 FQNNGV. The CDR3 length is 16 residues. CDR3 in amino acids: CASSHAGQGMNTEAFF. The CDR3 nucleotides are TGTGCCAGCAGCCACGCGGGACAGGGAATGAACACTGAAGCTTTCTTT.

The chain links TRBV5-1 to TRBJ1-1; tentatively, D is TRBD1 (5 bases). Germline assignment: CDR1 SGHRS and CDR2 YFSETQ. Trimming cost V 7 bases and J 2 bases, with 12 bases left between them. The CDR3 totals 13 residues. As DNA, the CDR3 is TGCGCCAGCGGAGACAGCCTTAACACTGAAGCTTTCTTT. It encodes CASGDSLNTEAFF. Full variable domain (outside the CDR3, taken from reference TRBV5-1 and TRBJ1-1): KAGVTQTPRYLIKTRGQQVTLSCSPISGHRSVSWYQQTPGQGLQFLFEYFSETQRNKGNFPGRFSGRQFSNSRSEMNVSTLELGDSALYLCASGDSLNTEAFFGQGTRLTVV.

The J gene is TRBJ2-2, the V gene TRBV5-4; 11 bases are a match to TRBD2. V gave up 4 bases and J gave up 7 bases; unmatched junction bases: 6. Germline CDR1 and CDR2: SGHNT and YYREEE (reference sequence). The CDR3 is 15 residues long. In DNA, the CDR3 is TGTGCCAGCAGCGTGGCTAGCGGGAGGATCGGGGAGCTGTTTTTT. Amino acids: CASSVASGRIGELFF.

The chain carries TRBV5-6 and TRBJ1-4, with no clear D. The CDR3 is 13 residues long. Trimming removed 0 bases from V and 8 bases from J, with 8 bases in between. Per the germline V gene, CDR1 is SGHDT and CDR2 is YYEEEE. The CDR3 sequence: CASSLGRREKLFF. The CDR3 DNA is TGTGCCAGCAGCTTGGGGCGGCGGGAAAAACTGTTTTTT.

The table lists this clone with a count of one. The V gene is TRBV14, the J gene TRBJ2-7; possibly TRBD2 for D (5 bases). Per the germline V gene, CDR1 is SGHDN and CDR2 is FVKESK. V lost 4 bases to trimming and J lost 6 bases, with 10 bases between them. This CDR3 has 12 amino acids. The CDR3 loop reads CASSLTAAEQYF. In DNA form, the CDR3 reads TGTGCCAGCAGCCTCACAGCGGCCGAGCAGTACTTC.

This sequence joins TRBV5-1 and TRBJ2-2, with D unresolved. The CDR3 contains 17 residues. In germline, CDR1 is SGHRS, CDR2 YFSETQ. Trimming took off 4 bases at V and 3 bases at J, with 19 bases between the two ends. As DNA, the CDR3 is TGCGCCAGCAGCCTCCGTAATCGGGTACGGGACACCGGGGAGCTGTTTTTT. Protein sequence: CASSLRNRVRDTGELFF.

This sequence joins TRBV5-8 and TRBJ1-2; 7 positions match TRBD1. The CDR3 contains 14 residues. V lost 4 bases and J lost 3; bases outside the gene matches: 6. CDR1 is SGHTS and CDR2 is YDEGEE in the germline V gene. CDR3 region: CASSTRQGYYGYTF. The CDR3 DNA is TGTGCCAGCAGCACTCGACAGGGTTACTATGGCTACACCTTC. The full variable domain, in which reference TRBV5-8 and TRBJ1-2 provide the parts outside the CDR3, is EAGVTQSPTHLIKTRGQQATLRCSPISGHTSVYWYQQALGLGLQFLLWYDEGEERNRGNFPPRFSGRQFPNYSSELNVNALELEDSALYLCASSTRQGYYGYTFGSGTRLTVV.

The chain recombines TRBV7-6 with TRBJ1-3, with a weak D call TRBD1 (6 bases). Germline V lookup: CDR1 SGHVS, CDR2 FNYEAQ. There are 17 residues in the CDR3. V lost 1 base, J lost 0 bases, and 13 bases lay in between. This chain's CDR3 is CASSLGTAASSGNTIYF. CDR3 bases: TGTGCCAGCAGCTTAGGGACAGCCGCGAGCTCTGGAAACACCATATATTTT.

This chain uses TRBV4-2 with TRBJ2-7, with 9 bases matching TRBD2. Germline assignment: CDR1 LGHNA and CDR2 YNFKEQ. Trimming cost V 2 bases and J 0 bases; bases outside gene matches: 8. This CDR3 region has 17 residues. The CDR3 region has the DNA TGTGCCAGCAGCCAAAAGCTAGCGGGGAGGAGCTCCTACGAGCAGTACTTC. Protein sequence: CASSQKLAGRSSYEQYF.

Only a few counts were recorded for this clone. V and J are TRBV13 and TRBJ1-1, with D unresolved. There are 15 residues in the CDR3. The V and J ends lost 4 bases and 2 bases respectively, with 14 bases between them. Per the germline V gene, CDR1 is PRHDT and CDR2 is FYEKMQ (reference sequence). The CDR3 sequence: CASSSSGSGNTEAFF. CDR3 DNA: TGTGCCAGCAGCTCCTCCGGTAGCGGAAACACTGAAGCTTTCTTT. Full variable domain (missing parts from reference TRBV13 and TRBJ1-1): AAGVIQSPRHLIKEKRETATLKCYPIPRHDTVYWYQQGPGQDPQFLISFYEKMQSDKGSIPDRFSAQQFSDYHSELNMSSLELGDSALYFCASSSSGSGNTEAFFGQGTRLTVV.